The sequence of this TCR beta chain was determined in a study of OX40 agonist ivuxolimab in advanced cancers. Turning to the study itself: The patients received agonistic anti-OX40 (CD134) antibody ivuxolimab. Three individuals attained partial responses, comprising one hepatocellular carcinoma case and two cutaneous melanoma cases.

The germline V and J ends were trimmed by 5 bases and 11 bases, with 12 bases remaining between them. This CDR3 is 12 amino acids long. Germline loops: CDR1 LNHDA, CDR2 SQIVND (reference sequence). The table came from immunoSEQ multiplex PCR; TCRdb's copy has only in-frame clones and leaves some out. The sample lists about 60,000 clones, 75% to 85% seen once, with 3% to 3.5% in the top ten. This clone occurred a few times. The origin of this receptor is an adult with an advanced solid tumor such as melanoma, head and neck, liver or kidney cancer. The sequencing here drew on CD4+ or CD8+ T cells sorted from blood, taken in a trial of the OX40 agonist ivuxolimab. The chain joins TRBV19 to TRBJ1-4; D is possibly TRBD1 (5 bases). Here the CDR3 reads CASSVGGKKLFF. CDR3 in DNA: TGTGCCAGTAGTGTCGGGGGAAAGAAACTGTTTTTT.